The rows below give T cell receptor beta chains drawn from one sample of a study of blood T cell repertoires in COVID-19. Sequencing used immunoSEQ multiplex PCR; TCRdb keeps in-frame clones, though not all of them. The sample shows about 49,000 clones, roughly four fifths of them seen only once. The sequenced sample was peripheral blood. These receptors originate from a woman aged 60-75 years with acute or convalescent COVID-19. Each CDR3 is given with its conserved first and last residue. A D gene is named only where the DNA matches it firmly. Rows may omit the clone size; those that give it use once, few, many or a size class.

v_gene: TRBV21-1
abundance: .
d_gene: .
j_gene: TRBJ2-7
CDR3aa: CASSMGRHVYEQYF
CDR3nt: TGTGCCAGCAGCATGGGGAGGCATGTCTACGAGCAGTACTTC

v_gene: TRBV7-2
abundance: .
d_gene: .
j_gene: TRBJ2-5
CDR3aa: CASSTGGGETQYF
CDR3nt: TGTGCCAGCAGTACGGGCGGGGGCGAGACCCAGTACTTC

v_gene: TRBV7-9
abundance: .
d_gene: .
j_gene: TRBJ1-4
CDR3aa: CASSLGPREELFF
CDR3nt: TGTGCCAGCAGCTTAGGTCCGAGAGAGGAACTGTTTTTT

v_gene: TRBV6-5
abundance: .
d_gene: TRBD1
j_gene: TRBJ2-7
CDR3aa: CASRRTGGYEQYF
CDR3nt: TGTGCCAGCAGGAGGACAGGGGGCTACGAGCAGTACTTC

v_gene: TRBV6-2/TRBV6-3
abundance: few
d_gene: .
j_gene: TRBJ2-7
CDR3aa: CASSYSVTYEQYF
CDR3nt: TGTGCCAGCAGTTATTCAGTAACCTACGAGCAGTACTTC

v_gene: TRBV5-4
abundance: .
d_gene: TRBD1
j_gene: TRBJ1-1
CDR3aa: CASSPRQGTNTEAFF
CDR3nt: TGTGCCAGCAGCCCAAGACAGGGAACGAACACTGAAGCTTTCTTT

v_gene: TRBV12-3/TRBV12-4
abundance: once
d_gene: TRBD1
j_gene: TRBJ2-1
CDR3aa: CASGTGSYNEQFF
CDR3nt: TGTGCCAGCGGGACAGGGTCGTACAATGAGCAGTTCTTC

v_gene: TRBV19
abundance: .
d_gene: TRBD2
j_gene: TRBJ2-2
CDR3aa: CASSISSGMFANTGELFF
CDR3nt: TGTGCCAGTAGTATATCTAGCGGGATGTTCGCGAACACCGGGGAGCTGTTTTTT

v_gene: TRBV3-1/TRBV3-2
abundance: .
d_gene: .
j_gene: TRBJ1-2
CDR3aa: CASSGDYEARGYTF
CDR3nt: TGTGCCAGCAGCGGGGACTACGAGGCGCGTGGCTACACCTTC

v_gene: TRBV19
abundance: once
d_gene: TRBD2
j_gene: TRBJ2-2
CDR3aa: CASSRQAGYNTGELFF
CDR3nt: TGTGCCAGTAGCAGACAAGCGGGGTATAACACCGGGGAGCTGTTTTTT

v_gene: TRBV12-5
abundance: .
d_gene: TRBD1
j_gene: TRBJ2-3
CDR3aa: CASGSLQGAIFTDTQYF
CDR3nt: TGTGCTAGTGGTTCCTTGCAGGGGGCGATTTTCACAGATACGCAGTATTTT

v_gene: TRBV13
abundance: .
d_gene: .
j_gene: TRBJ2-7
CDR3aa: CASSEGRHPREQYF
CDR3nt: TGTGCCAGCAGCGAGGGTCGACATCCCCGCGAGCAGTACTTC

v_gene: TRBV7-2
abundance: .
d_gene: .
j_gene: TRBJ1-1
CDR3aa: CASSAQGSFSGTEAFF
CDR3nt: TGTGCCAGCAGCGCACAGGGAAGCTTTAGTGGCACTGAAGCTTTCTTT

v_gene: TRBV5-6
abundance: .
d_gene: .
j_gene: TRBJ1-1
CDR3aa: CASTHNGESGFTEAFF
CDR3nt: TGTGCCAGCACCCACAATGGGGAGTCGGGCTTCACTGAAGCTTTCTTT

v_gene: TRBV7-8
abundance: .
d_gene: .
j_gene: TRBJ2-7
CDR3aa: CASSLGEGGFSYEQYF
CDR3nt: TGTGCCAGCAGCCTAGGGGAGGGGGGTTTCTCCTACGAGCAGTACTTC

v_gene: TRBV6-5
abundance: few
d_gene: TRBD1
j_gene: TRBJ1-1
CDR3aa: CASSFGQGGTEAFF
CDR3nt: TGTGCCAGCAGTTTCGGACAGGGTGGGACTGAAGCTTTCTTT

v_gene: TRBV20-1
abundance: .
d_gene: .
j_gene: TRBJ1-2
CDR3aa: CSATRDYGYTF
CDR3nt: TGCAGTGCTACGCGGGACTATGGCTACACCTTC

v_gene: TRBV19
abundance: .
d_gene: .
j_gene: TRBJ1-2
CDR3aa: CASSTTAQAYGYTF
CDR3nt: TGTGCCAGTAGTACCACCGCCCAAGCCTATGGCTACACCTTC

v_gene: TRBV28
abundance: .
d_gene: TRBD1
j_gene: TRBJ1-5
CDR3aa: CASSGGQGLNQPQHF
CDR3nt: TGTGCCAGCAGTGGGGGACAGGGACTTAATCAGCCCCAGCATTTT

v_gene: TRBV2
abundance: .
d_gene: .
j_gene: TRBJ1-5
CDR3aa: CASSDELPNQPQHF
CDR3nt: TGTGCCAGCAGTGATGAACTACCCAATCAGCCCCAGCATTTT

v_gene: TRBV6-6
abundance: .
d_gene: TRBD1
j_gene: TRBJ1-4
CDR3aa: CASSLGQSNEKLFF
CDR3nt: TGTGCCAGCAGTCTGGGACAGAGTAATGAAAAACTGTTTTTT

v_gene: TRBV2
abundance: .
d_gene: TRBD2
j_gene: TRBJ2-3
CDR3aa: CASRAPGLATDTQYF
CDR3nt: TGTGCCAGCAGGGCACCGGGACTAGCGACAGATACGCAGTATTTT

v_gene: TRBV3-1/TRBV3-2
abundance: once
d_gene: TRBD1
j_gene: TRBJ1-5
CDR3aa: CASSQGTGFYSNQPQHF
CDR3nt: TGTGCCAGCAGCCAAGGGACAGGCTTTTATAGCAATCAGCCCCAGCATTTT

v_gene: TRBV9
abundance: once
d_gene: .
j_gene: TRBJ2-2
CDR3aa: CASSIHPGANTGELFF
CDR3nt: TGTGCCAGCAGCATACACCCGGGAGCAAACACCGGGGAGCTGTTTTTT

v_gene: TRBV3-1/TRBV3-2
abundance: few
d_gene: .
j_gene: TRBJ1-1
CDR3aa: CASRSQGAYTEAFF
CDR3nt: TGTGCCAGCAGAAGTCAGGGTGCCTACACTGAAGCTTTCTTT

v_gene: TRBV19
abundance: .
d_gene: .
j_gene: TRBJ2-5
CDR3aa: CASSIVGGAGETQYF
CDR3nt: TGTGCCAGTAGTATAGTTGGGGGGGCCGGCGAGACCCAGTACTTC

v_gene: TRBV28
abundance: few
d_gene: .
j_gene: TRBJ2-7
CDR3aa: CASRPRAYEQYF
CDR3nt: TGTGCCAGCAGGCCCCGGGCCTACGAGCAGTACTTC

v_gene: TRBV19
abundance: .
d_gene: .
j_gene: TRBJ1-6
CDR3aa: CASSAGGGRSPLHF
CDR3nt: TGTGCCAGTTCAGCGGGAGGAGGCCGTTCACCCCTCCACTTT

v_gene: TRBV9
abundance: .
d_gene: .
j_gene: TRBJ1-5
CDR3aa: CASSVDGAGQPQHF
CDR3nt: TGTGCCAGCAGCGTAGATGGGGCGGGACAGCCCCAGCATTTT

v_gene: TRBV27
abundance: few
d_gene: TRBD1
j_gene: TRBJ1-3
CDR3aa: CASSSTGPFSGNTIYF
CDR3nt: TGTGCCAGCAGTTCGACAGGGCCCTTCTCTGGAAACACCATATATTTT

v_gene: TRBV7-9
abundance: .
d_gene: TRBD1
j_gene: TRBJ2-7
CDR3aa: CASSSRTGYEQYF
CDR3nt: TGTGCCAGCAGCTCACGGACAGGCTACGAGCAGTACTTC

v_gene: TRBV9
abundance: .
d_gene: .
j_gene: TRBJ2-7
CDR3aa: CASSVAGESSYEQYF
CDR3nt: TGTGCCAGCAGCGTAGCGGGAGAGAGCTCCTACGAGCAGTACTTC

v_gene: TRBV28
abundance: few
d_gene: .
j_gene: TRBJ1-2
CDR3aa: CASSLSDLFNYGYTF
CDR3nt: TGTGCCAGCAGTTTATCGGACTTATTTAACTATGGCTACACCTTC

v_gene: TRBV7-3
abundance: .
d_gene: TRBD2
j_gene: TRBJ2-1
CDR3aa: CASSSLSTSGIAREQFF
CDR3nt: TGTGCCAGCAGCTCCCTCTCGACTAGCGGGATTGCCCGTGAGCAGTTCTTC

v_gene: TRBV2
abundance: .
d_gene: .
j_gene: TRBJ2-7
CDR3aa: CASRPASSYEQYF
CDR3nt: TGTGCCAGCAGACCAGCGAGCTCCTACGAGCAGTACTTC

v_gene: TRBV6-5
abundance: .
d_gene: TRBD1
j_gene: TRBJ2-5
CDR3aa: CASNDKQGTETQYF
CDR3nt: TGTGCCAGCAACGATAAACAGGGGACAGAGACCCAGTACTTC

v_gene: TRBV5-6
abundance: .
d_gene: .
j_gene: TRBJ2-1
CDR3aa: CASSRRVAEQFF
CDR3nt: TGTGCCAGCAGCCGCAGGGTGGCCGAGCAGTTCTTC

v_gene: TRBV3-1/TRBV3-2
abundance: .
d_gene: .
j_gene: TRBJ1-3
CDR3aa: CASRAGTGNTIYF
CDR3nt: TGTGCCAGCAGGGCGGGAACTGGAAACACCATATATTTT

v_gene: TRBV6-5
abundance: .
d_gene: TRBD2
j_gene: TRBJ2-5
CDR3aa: CASSYSAGEKTQYF
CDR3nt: TGTGCCAGCAGTTACTCGGCGGGGGAAAAGACCCAGTACTTC

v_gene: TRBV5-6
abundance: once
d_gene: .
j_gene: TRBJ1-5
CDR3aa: CASSFGGMSNQPQHF
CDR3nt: TGTGCCAGCAGCTTCGGAGGGATGAGCAATCAGCCCCAGCATTTT

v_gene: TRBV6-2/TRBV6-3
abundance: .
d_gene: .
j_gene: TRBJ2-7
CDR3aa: CASSHDKHEQYF
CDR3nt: TGTGCCAGCAGTCACGACAAGCACGAGCAGTACTTC